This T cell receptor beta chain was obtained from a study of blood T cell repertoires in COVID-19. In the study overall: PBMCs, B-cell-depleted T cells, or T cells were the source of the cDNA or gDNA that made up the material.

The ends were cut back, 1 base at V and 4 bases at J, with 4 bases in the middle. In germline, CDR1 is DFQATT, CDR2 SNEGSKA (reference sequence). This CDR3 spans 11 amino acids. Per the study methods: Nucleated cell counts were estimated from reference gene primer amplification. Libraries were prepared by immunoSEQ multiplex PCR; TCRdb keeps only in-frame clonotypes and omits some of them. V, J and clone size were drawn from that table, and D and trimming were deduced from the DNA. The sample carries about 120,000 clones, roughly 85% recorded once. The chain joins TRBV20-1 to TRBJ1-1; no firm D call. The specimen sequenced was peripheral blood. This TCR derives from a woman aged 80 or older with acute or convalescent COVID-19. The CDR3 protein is CSARVATEAFF. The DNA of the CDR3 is TGCAGTGCTAGAGTAGCCACTGAAGCTTTCTTT.